The source of this T cell receptor (beta chain) is a study of human thymus T cells. This CDR3 comprises 11 residues. Germline V gene sequence: CDR1 MNHNS, CDR2 SASEGT. TCRdb keeps only in-frame clones here, not all; method: immunoSEQ multiplex PCR. The profile covers about 78,000 clones, with about 96% appearing a single time and 0.025% to 0.04% taken by the ten largest. Resected material from corrective heart surgery provided the thymus tissue analysed. With regard to this clone: Germline and junction disagree at one end, which may indicate a read error.

Sample: thymus tissue. The TCR comes from a boy in the first two years of life with a congenital heart defect but otherwise immunologically healthy. The chain employs TRBV6-1 and TRBJ2-1, with 8 bases fitting TRBD2. The CDR3 loop is CATSELDEQFF. As DNA, the CDR3 is TGCGCGACTAGCGAATTGGATGAGCAGTTCTTC.